These 30 T cell receptor beta chains were all obtained from the same sample, sequenced in a study of technical replicates of blood from a few donors. Clones were read by immunoSEQ multiplex PCR, and TCRdb kept only the in-frame ones, dropping some. The sample has more than 70,000 clones, around 92% seen once; the top ten hold about 0.26%. Sequenced material: T cells isolated from PBMCs. The receptors originated from a human donor in good health.

Regarding this clone: A read error may account for a junction end that differs from germline. DNA of the CDR3: TGCGCCAGCAGTATGTACGCGGGAGCCTCCCACGAGCAGTACTTC. Encoded protein: CASSMYAGASHEQYF. J is TRBJ2-7 and V is TRBV5-1, with 7 bases that match TRBD2. CDR3 length: 15 amino acids. Germline values: CDR1 SGHRS, CDR2 YFSETQ.

This sequence joins TRBV6-5 and TRBJ2-7; TRBD2 matches 10 bases. The CDR3 totals 16 residues. Trimming at V came to 4 bases and at J to 4 bases, leaving 10 bases not matched to a gene. Germline CDR1 is MNHEY and CDR2 is SVGAGI. The CDR3 DNA reads TGTGCCAGCAGTTCTTCCTCGAGCGGGAGGGTATACGAGCAGTACTTC. Protein sequence: CASSSSSSGRVYEQYF.

The genes are TRBV6-5 and TRBJ1-4; possible D gene TRBD1, 5 bases. The V end was cut by 2 bases, the J end by 3 bases, with 10 bases between. This CDR3 contains 15 residues. CDR1 is MNHEY and CDR2 is SVGAGI in the germline V gene. The CDR3 protein is CASSYTTVPNEKLFF. The CDR3 region has the DNA TGTGCCAGCAGTTACACGACAGTTCCTAATGAAAAACTGTTTTTT.

V usage is TRBV27 and J usage is TRBJ2-7, with 7 positions matching TRBD1. Germline values: CDR1 MNHEY, CDR2 SMNVEV (reference sequence). V lost 4 bases, J lost 2 bases, and 17 bases stayed unmatched. This CDR3 contains 18 residues. CDR3 nucleotides: TGTGCCAGCAGTTGTAACGGGACAGTCTTTACTGAAACCTACGAGCAGTACTTC. It specifies CASSCNGTVFTETYEQYF.

The V gene is TRBV7-9, the J gene TRBJ2-7; D is possibly TRBD1 (5 bases). V was clipped by 5 bases and J by 2 bases, with 28 bases between them. The CDR3 spans 19 residues. Germline V gene lookup returns CDR1 SEHNR and CDR2 FQNEAQ (reference sequence). Here the CDR3 reads CASSPSTSFTGGDTYEQYF. The CDR3 DNA sequence: TGTGCCAGCAGCCCCTCGACTTCCTTCACAGGTGGCGACACCTACGAGCAGTACTTC.

V is TRBV20-1 and J is TRBJ2-1; D might be TRBD1 (6 bases). The CDR3 loop spans 11 amino acids. Germline V gene lookup returns CDR1 DFQATT and CDR2 SNEGSKA (reference sequence). Trimming left V 6 bases short and J 8 bases short, with 11 bases between. The CDR3 spells CSATDSDEQFF. In DNA form, the CDR3 reads TGCAGTGCCACGGACAGCGATGAGCAGTTCTTC.

J is TRBJ1-1 and V is TRBV4-1; D is unclear. The CDR3 sequence is 15 residues long. V lost 1 base to trimming and J lost 1 base, with 10 bases between them. The germline V gene has CDR1 MGHRA and CDR2 YSYEKL. In DNA form, the CDR3 reads TGCGCCAGCAGCCAAGCTGGGGAGAGGAACACTGAAGCTTTCTTT. This sequence encodes CASSQAGERNTEAFF.

The V call is TRBV28, the J call TRBJ1-2, with 9 bases identical to TRBD1. Germline assignment: CDR1 MDHEN and CDR2 SYDVKM. V shed 2 bases and J 5 bases; nucleotides not matched to a gene: 15. The CDR3 loop spans 18 amino acids. This CDR3 is CASSLIGGGGQGGYGYTF. The CDR3 DNA follows: TGTGCCAGCAGTTTAATTGGGGGAGGGGGACAGGGAGGATATGGCTACACCTTC.

In its sample, this clone was seen once. The chain has TRBV5-4 and TRBJ1-1; D may be TRBD1 (5 bases). CDR3 size: 15 residues. Trimming removed 0 bases at V and 1 base at J, with 10 bases between. The germline V gene has CDR1 SGHNT and CDR2 YYREEE (reference sequence). CDR3 loop: CASSLVSTGNTEAFF. CDR3 in DNA: TGTGCCAGCAGCTTGGTGAGTACAGGGAACACTGAAGCTTTCTTT.

V gene TRBV7-9 combines with J gene TRBJ1-1, with 9 bases matching TRBD1. V was pared by 3 bases and J by 7 bases, with 18 bases of the junction left unmatched. Germline V gene sequence: CDR1 SEHNR, CDR2 FQNEAQ (reference sequence). The CDR3 is 18 residues long. The CDR3 region has the DNA TGTGCCAGCAGCTTTCCCGGGACAGGGTTCGGGGAACCTTTTGAAGCTTTCTTT. It specifies CASSFPGTGFGEPFEAFF.

CDR3 amino acids: CASSAPSGRALETQYF. CDR3 DNA sequence: TGTGCCAGCAGTGCCCCTAGCGGGAGGGCCCTAGAGACCCAGTACTTC. The chain recombines TRBV27 with TRBJ2-5, with TRBD2 matching over 12 bases. The CDR3 is 16 residues long. The V and J ends lost 5 bases and 4 bases, in that order; junction bases with no gene match: 8. CDR1 is MNHEY, CDR2 SMNVEV, per germline (reference sequence).

This clone was seen a single time. The V call is TRBV2, the J call TRBJ2-1; possible D gene TRBD2, 5 bases. There are 15 residues in the CDR3. Germline CDR1 SNHLY, CDR2 FYNNEI. Trimming left V 4 bases short and J 0 bases short, with 10 bases between. DNA for the CDR3: TGTGCCAGCAGTGGTCTGGGGAGCTCCTACAATGAGCAGTTCTTC. Amino acid sequence: CASSGLGSSYNEQFF.

This clone was counted between two and nine times. V usage is TRBV19 and J usage is TRBJ1-1; no definite D call. V gave up 7 bases and J gave up 1 base, with 10 bases separating them. Germline loops: CDR1 LNHDA, CDR2 SQIVND (reference sequence). The CDR3 spans 13 residues. The CDR3 sequence is CASIWAENTEAFF. CDR3 coding DNA: TGTGCCAGTATATGGGCAGAGAACACTGAAGCTTTCTTT.

The chain has TRBV6-5 and TRBJ2-7, with a weak D call TRBD1 (5 bases). This CDR3 contains 13 residues. CDR1 MNHEY and CDR2 SVGAGI come from the germline V gene. V lost 4 bases, J lost 3 bases, and 10 bases lay in between. CDR3 in DNA: TGTGCCAGCAGTTCCCAGGGTCTCTACGAGCAGTACTTC. Its translation is CASSSQGLYEQYF.

The CDR3 region is CASSLERAVGRLVRQPQHF. In DNA form, the CDR3 reads TGTGCCAGCAGTTTAGAGCGGGCCGTAGGTCGGCTCGTTCGTCAGCCCCAGCATTTT. The rearrangement joins TRBV27 to TRBJ1-5, with D hard to call. The germline CDR1 and CDR2 sequences are MNHEY and SMNVEV (reference sequence). The CDR3 runs 19 residues. Trimming stripped 2 bases from V and 6 bases from J, with 26 bases between.

This clone was seen once. One end of the junction does not line up with germline, which may come from a read error. This sequence joins TRBV4-1 and TRBJ2-1; 8 nucleotides match TRBD1. Germline V gives CDR1 MGHRA, CDR2 YSYEKL. The CDR3 covers 14 residues. The CDR3 bases are TGCGCCAGCAGCCAAGAAGCCCCAGGGGGCACCGCACTCTTC. Translation gives CASSQEAPGGTALF.

The V gene is TRBV9, the J gene TRBJ2-1; 7 bases are a match to TRBD1. The ends lost 0 bases at V and 8 bases at J; junction bases unmatched: 5. This CDR3 contains 14 residues. Germline CDR1 SGDLS, CDR2 YYNGEE. CDR3 bases: TGTGCCAGCAGCGTAGTACAGGGGATGGATGAGCAGTTCTTC. Its protein product is CASSVVQGMDEQFF.

CDR3 in amino acids: CASSPLPGQTTNEKLFF. Here the CDR3 DNA reads TGTGCCAGCTCACCCCTCCCTGGACAGACAACTAATGAAAAACTGTTTTTT. V and J are TRBV18 and TRBJ1-4; weak D call: TRBD1 (6 bases). Trimming removed 3 bases from V and 0 bases from J, with 14 bases in between. This CDR3 spans 17 amino acids. Germline V lookup: CDR1 KGHSH, CDR2 LQKENI.

This chain joins TRBV12-2 and TRBJ1-4; the table's D call, TRBD1, has no DNA check behind it. TRBV12-2 represents a pseudogene. The length of the CDR3 is 14 residues. The CDR3 DNA sequence: TGTGCAAGTCGCTTAAAGGGGATAAATGAAAAACTGTTTTTT. Translating gives CASRLKGINEKLFF.

The gene calls are TRBV7-8 and TRBJ2-7, with 8 bases aligning to TRBD1. The CDR3 totals 15 residues. CDR1 SGHVS and CDR2 FQNEAQ come from the germline V gene. V shed 6 bases, J shed 1 base, and the junction held 8 bases outside the gene matches. CDR3 protein: CASSFPQGASYEQYF. CDR3 DNA: TGTGCCAGCAGTTTCCCCCAGGGGGCATCCTACGAGCAGTACTTC.

This chain joins TRBV9 and TRBJ2-1, with 10 bases identical to TRBD2. The germline V gene has CDR1 SGDLS and CDR2 YYNGEE. This CDR3 is 15 amino acids long. V lost 4 bases and J lost 7; bases outside the gene matches: 8. CDR3 nucleotide sequence: TGTGCCAGCAGCCTTAGCGGGAGGACGGGTAATGAGCAGTTCTTC. Amino acids: CASSLSGRTGNEQFF. The full variable domain, in which reference TRBV9 and TRBJ2-1 provide the parts outside the CDR3, is DSGVTQTPKHLITATGQRVTLRCSPRSGDLSVYWYQQSLDQGLQFLIQYYNGEERAKGNILERFSAQQFPDLHSELNLSSLELGDSALYFCASSLSGRTGNEQFFGPGTRLTVL.

This clone was seen just once. The CDR3 DNA reads as TGTGCCAGCAGTTTATCAGTAGGGGATGGTGAAAAACTGTTTTTT. The encoded protein is CASSLSVGDGEKLFF. This chain joins TRBV27 and TRBJ1-4; perhaps TRBD1 as D (5 bases). Trimming took off 0 bases at V and 7 bases at J, with 12 bases between the two ends. Germline CDR1 MNHEY, CDR2 SMNVEV (reference sequence). The CDR3 runs 15 residues.

This clone was detected once. The rearrangement joins TRBV14 to TRBJ2-7, with 13 bases lining up with TRBD2. The CDR3 loop spans 16 amino acids. Looked up from germline, CDR1 is SGHDN and CDR2 is FVKESK. Trimming took 0 bases from V and 3 from J; bases not matched to a gene: 2. The CDR3 DNA reads as TGTGCCAGCAGCCAAGATTGGACTAGCGGGAGCTACGAGCAGTACTTC. It is translated as CASSQDWTSGSYEQYF.

The V call is TRBV18, the J call TRBJ2-7, with 8 bases lining up with TRBD2. V shed 2 bases, J shed 5 bases, and the junction held 5 bases outside the gene matches. Germline values: CDR1 KGHSH, CDR2 LQKENI. CDR3 length equals 14 residues. The CDR3 is CASSPYLSGDEQYF. As DNA, the CDR3 is TGTGCCAGCTCACCATACCTTAGCGGGGACGAGCAGTACTTC.

The chain is built from TRBV7-3 and TRBJ1-2; 11 nucleotides align to TRBD1. CDR3 length: 13 residues. From germline, CDR1 is SGHTA and CDR2 FQGTGA. The V and J ends lost 4 bases and 11 bases, in that order; junction bases with no gene match: 6. The CDR3 nucleotides are TGTGCCAGCAGCTACGGACAGGGGGCGGGATACACCTTC. Translated, it gives CASSYGQGAGYTF.

The V call is TRBV19, the J call TRBJ1-2; 11 nucleotides match TRBD1. V dropped 3 bases and J dropped 3; count of bases not matched to a gene: 3. The CDR3 contains 15 residues. Germline V gene sequence: CDR1 LNHDA, CDR2 SQIVND (reference sequence). The CDR3 loop is CASSIWDRGYYGYTF. The CDR3 DNA sequence: TGTGCCAGTAGTATCTGGGACAGGGGGTACTATGGCTACACCTTC.

This clone occurred once. The rearrangement uses TRBV15 and TRBJ2-5; tentatively, D is TRBD2 (6 bases). The germline CDR1 and CDR2 sequences are LNHNV and YYDKDF (reference sequence). V was cut by 1 base and J by 4 bases, with 10 bases left in between. The CDR3 spans 14 residues. The CDR3 region is CATSRVPGVETQYF. Written as DNA, the CDR3 is TGTGCCACCAGCAGAGTCCCGGGAGTAGAGACCCAGTACTTC. The entire variable domain, with the rest obtained from reference TRBV15 and TRBJ2-5, is as follows: DAMVIQNPRYQVTQFGKPVTLSCSQTLNHNVMYWYQQKSSQAPKLLFHYYDKDFNNEADTPDNFQSRRPNTSFCFLDIRSPGLGDTAMYLCATSRVPGVETQYFGPGTRLLVL.

The chain links TRBV27 to TRBJ1-2; TRBD1 aligns across 9 bases. The junction had 6 bases not matched to a gene; V was cut back by 7 bases and J by 3 bases. The CDR3 spans 14 residues. In germline, CDR1 is MNHEY, CDR2 SMNVEV (reference sequence). The CDR3 DNA reads as TGTGCCAGCAAACGGACAGGGGCATACTATGGCTACACCTTC. This encodes CASKRTGAYYGYTF.

This clone was seen just once. J is TRBJ1-1 and V is TRBV7-9, with D possibly TRBD1 on 5 matching bases. The V and J ends lost 5 bases and 1 base respectively, with 14 bases between them. CDR3 length: 15 amino acids. CDR1 and CDR2 from the germline V gene are SEHNR and FQNEAQ (reference sequence). CDR3 in DNA: TGTGCCAGCAGCATAAGACAGACCCAGAACACTGAAGCTTTCTTT. Amino acids: CASSIRQTQNTEAFF.

The rearrangement uses TRBV10-1 and TRBJ2-7, with TRBD1 as a possible D gene (5 bases). The CDR3 is made up of 15 amino acids. Germline CDR1 is WNHNN and CDR2 is SYGVQD (reference sequence). V was clipped by 4 bases and J by 2 bases, with 15 bases between them. In nucleotides, the CDR3 is TGCGCCAGCAGTGCTTCAGGGTATGGGGCCTACGAGCAGTACTTC. Its translation: CASSASGYGAYEQYF.